Listed below are T cell receptor beta chains from one sample, sequenced in a study of T-cell reconstitution after alpha-beta-depleted transplantation in children. MiXCR was run by TCRdb on the PCR reads, yielding one entry per CDR3 protein. The table has 250,000 to 350,000 distinct CDR3 sequences, approximately 9.6% seen once. This specimen consisted of PBMCs from the stem cell graft donor, obtained from the stem cell graft. These receptors all come from a human donor who donated a stem cell graft to a child with SCID. Each CDR3 is given with its conserved first and last residue. The order of the fields is CDR3 DNA, CDR3 protein, D gene, J gene, clone size, V gene. The D gene is left open where the match is weak. Clone size is shown for a subset of rows, as once, few, many or a class of expanded clone.

CDR3 DNA: TGCAGCGTTGTGGAGGGACACCCTTACGAGCAGTACTTC
CDR3 protein: CSVVEGHPYEQYF
D gene: -
J gene: TRBJ2-7
clone size: many
V gene: TRBV29-1

CDR3 DNA: TGCGCCAGCAGCCTATTAGCGGGGGGGCGCACAGATACGCAGTATTTT
CDR3 protein: CASSLLAGGRTDTQYF
D gene: TRBD2
J gene: TRBJ2-3
clone size: many
V gene: TRBV5-1

CDR3 DNA: TGTGCCAGCAGTGTACAGGGGAATCAGCCCCAGCATTTT
CDR3 protein: CASSVQGNQPQHF
D gene: TRBD1
J gene: TRBJ1-5
clone size: many
V gene: TRBV25-1

CDR3 DNA: TGTGCCAGCAGTGAAGGACAGGGAACTAGTGGCTACACCTTC
CDR3 protein: CASSEGQGTSGYTF
D gene: TRBD1
J gene: TRBJ1-2
clone size: few
V gene: TRBV2

CDR3 DNA: TGTGCCAGCAGTTTATCTCCCCCCCCAGTACACACTGGTGCTTTCTTT
CDR3 protein: CASSLSPPPVHTGAFF
D gene: -
J gene: TRBJ1-1
clone size: -
V gene: TRBV27

CDR3 DNA: TGCAGTGCTAGAGATCGACTTCCACCGACAGATACGCAGTATTTT
CDR3 protein: CSARDRLPPTDTQYF
D gene: -
J gene: TRBJ2-3
clone size: few
V gene: TRBV20-1

CDR3 DNA: TGTGCCAGCAGAGCGGGGGGGTCAGATACGCAGTATTTT
CDR3 protein: CASRAGGSDTQYF
D gene: TRBD2
J gene: TRBJ2-3
clone size: few
V gene: TRBV12-3/TRBV12-4

CDR3 DNA: TGTGCCAGCAATTTGGGGCGTCAGCCCCAGCATTTT
CDR3 protein: CASNLGRQPQHF
D gene: -
J gene: TRBJ1-5
clone size: few
V gene: TRBV12-3/TRBV12-4

CDR3 DNA: TGCAGTGCCCCACTAGCGGGGTTGAATGAGCAGTTCTTC
CDR3 protein: CSAPLAGLNEQFF
D gene: TRBD2
J gene: TRBJ2-1
clone size: -
V gene: TRBV20-1

CDR3 DNA: TGTGCCAGCAGTTCATCGGGGGGGCAAGATACGCAGTATTTT
CDR3 protein: CASSSSGGQDTQYF
D gene: TRBD2
J gene: TRBJ2-3
clone size: -
V gene: TRBV12-3/TRBV12-4

CDR3 DNA: TGTGCCAGCAGCTTAAATGCAGGTGGCAATCAGCCCCAGCATTTT
CDR3 protein: CASSLNAGGNQPQHF
D gene: -
J gene: TRBJ1-5
clone size: -
V gene: TRBV7-9

CDR3 DNA: TGTGCCAGCTTGTGGACGGTGAACACTGAAGCTTTCTTT
CDR3 protein: CASLWTVNTEAFF
D gene: -
J gene: TRBJ1-1
clone size: -
V gene: TRBV18

CDR3 DNA: TGTGCCAGCAGGTTGACTAGCGGGGGGGCTGGGAGGGATACGCAGTATTTT
CDR3 protein: CASRLTSGGAGRDTQYF
D gene: TRBD2
J gene: TRBJ2-3
clone size: few
V gene: TRBV5-4

CDR3 DNA: TGTGCCAGCAGACCACAGGGTTCGAATCAGCCCCAGCATTTT
CDR3 protein: CASRPQGSNQPQHF
D gene: -
J gene: TRBJ1-5
clone size: many
V gene: TRBV6-1

CDR3 DNA: TGTGCCAGCAGCTTGGACAGGACCCGGGTGAACACTGAAGCTTTCTTT
CDR3 protein: CASSLDRTRVNTEAFF
D gene: TRBD1
J gene: TRBJ1-1
clone size: -
V gene: TRBV12-3/TRBV12-4

CDR3 DNA: TGCAGTGCTAGAGGGCCCCTAGCGGAGGGCGGGGAGCTGTTTTTT
CDR3 protein: CSARGPLAEGGELFF
D gene: TRBD2
J gene: TRBJ2-2
clone size: -
V gene: TRBV20-1

CDR3 DNA: TGTGCCAGCAGTGATCGCGGATCGAATGAGCAGTTCTTC
CDR3 protein: CASSDRGSNEQFF
D gene: -
J gene: TRBJ2-1
clone size: -
V gene: TRBV2

CDR3 DNA: TGTGCCAGCAGCCGGACGACAAACACTGAAGCTTTCTTT
CDR3 protein: CASSRTTNTEAFF
D gene: -
J gene: TRBJ1-1
clone size: many
V gene: TRBV7-8

CDR3 DNA: TGTGCCATCAGTGAGGGTCTAGGGCAGGCCTTTTATGGCTACACCTTC
CDR3 protein: CAISEGLGQAFYGYTF
D gene: -
J gene: TRBJ1-2
clone size: many
V gene: TRBV10-3

CDR3 DNA: TGCGCCAGCAGCCCAGGGACTCGTGAGACCCAGTACTTC
CDR3 protein: CASSPGTRETQYF
D gene: -
J gene: TRBJ2-5
clone size: -
V gene: TRBV5-1

CDR3 DNA: TGCGCCAGCAGCGCTGGGACGGCTCAAGAGACCCAGTACTTC
CDR3 protein: CASSAGTAQETQYF
D gene: -
J gene: TRBJ2-5
clone size: few
V gene: TRBV5-1

CDR3 DNA: TGTGCCAGCAGCTTAGGTCCTAACGGGTGGCCCCAGCATTTT
CDR3 protein: CASSLGPNGWPQHF
D gene: -
J gene: TRBJ1-5
clone size: -
V gene: TRBV11-1

CDR3 DNA: TGCAGTGCGCAGACAGACTTCTATGGCTACACCTTC
CDR3 protein: CSAQTDFYGYTF
D gene: -
J gene: TRBJ1-2
clone size: -
V gene: TRBV20-1

CDR3 DNA: TGCAGCGTTGGGTTAGGAGGGGGCACCGGGGAGCTGTTTTTT
CDR3 protein: CSVGLGGGTGELFF
D gene: -
J gene: TRBJ2-2
clone size: -
V gene: TRBV29-1

CDR3 DNA: TGTGCCAGCAGCCCCGGGGGGGGAACCCAGCCCCAGCATTTT
CDR3 protein: CASSPGGGTQPQHF
D gene: -
J gene: TRBJ1-5
clone size: few
V gene: TRBV7-2

CDR3 DNA: TGTGCCATCAGCCGGCTGGGGGGGGGCACAGATACGCAGTATTTT
CDR3 protein: CAISRLGGGTDTQYF
D gene: TRBD2
J gene: TRBJ2-3
clone size: many
V gene: TRBV10-3

CDR3 DNA: TGCAGTGCTAGCACTACCGGGACAGGGGGTAGTCAGCCCCAGCATTTT
CDR3 protein: CSASTTGTGGSQPQHF
D gene: TRBD1
J gene: TRBJ1-5
clone size: -
V gene: TRBV20-1

CDR3 DNA: TGTGCCTCCAGCCAACTGGTCCCAGGGACACATACGCAGTATTTT
CDR3 protein: CASSQLVPGTHTQYF
D gene: -
J gene: TRBJ2-3
clone size: -
V gene: TRBV3-1

CDR3 DNA: TGCAGCGTTGAAAAACCCCCGGCCAACGTCCTGACTTTC
CDR3 protein: CSVEKPPANVLTF
D gene: -
J gene: TRBJ2-6
clone size: -
V gene: TRBV29-1

CDR3 DNA: TGTGCCAGCAGTTACGAATTGGCAGGGCTTCAAGAGACCCAGTACTTC
CDR3 protein: CASSYELAGLQETQYF
D gene: -
J gene: TRBJ2-5
clone size: few
V gene: TRBV6-5

CDR3 DNA: TGTGCCACCGAGGACAGCTACACCGGGGAGCTGTTTTTT
CDR3 protein: CATEDSYTGELFF
D gene: -
J gene: TRBJ2-2
clone size: -
V gene: TRBV15

CDR3 DNA: TGCAGCGTTTGCCAGACAGGGGGCGAAACTGAAGCTTTCTTT
CDR3 protein: CSVCQTGGETEAFF
D gene: TRBD1
J gene: TRBJ1-1
clone size: many
V gene: TRBV29-1

CDR3 DNA: TGTGCCAGCAGCCGGTCCAACTACGAGCAGTACTTC
CDR3 protein: CASSRSNYEQYF
D gene: -
J gene: TRBJ2-7
clone size: -
V gene: TRBV7-9

CDR3 DNA: TGTGCCACCAGCAGAGACAGGGGGAAAACTTCCTACGAGCAGTACTTC
CDR3 protein: CATSRDRGKTSYEQYF
D gene: TRBD1
J gene: TRBJ2-7
clone size: -
V gene: TRBV15

CDR3 DNA: TGTGCCAGCAGCCAACCCGGGACAGGGACCTCGGGCTACACCTTC
CDR3 protein: CASSQPGTGTSGYTF
D gene: TRBD1
J gene: TRBJ1-2
clone size: many
V gene: TRBV3-1

CDR3 DNA: TGCGCCAGCAGGTATACGGAGAACACTGAAGCTTTCTTT
CDR3 protein: CASRYTENTEAFF
D gene: -
J gene: TRBJ1-1
clone size: -
V gene: TRBV5-1

CDR3 DNA: TGTGCCAGCAGCTTACAGGGTGAGGATACGCAGTATTTT
CDR3 protein: CASSLQGEDTQYF
D gene: -
J gene: TRBJ2-3
clone size: few
V gene: TRBV5-6

CDR3 DNA: TGCAGCGTTGGGCCAACTACAGGGGGAGGCCAAGAGACCCAGTACTTC
CDR3 protein: CSVGPTTGGGQETQYF
D gene: TRBD1
J gene: TRBJ2-5
clone size: many
V gene: TRBV29-1

CDR3 DNA: TGCGCCAGCAGCTACGACAGACCTTACACTGAAGCTTTCTTT
CDR3 protein: CASSYDRPYTEAFF
D gene: -
J gene: TRBJ1-1
clone size: -
V gene: TRBV5-1

CDR3 DNA: TGTGCCATCAGCGAAGCGGGGGGCGGGTACAATGAGCAGTTCTTC
CDR3 protein: CAISEAGGGYNEQFF
D gene: TRBD2
J gene: TRBJ2-1
clone size: -
V gene: TRBV10-3

CDR3 DNA: TGTGCCATCAGCACCGGGACAGGGGGCTCCTACGAGCAGTACTTC
CDR3 protein: CAISTGTGGSYEQYF
D gene: TRBD1
J gene: TRBJ2-7
clone size: -
V gene: TRBV10-3

CDR3 DNA: TGCGCCAGCAGCCCGGGCCTTGGGGTCGAAGGAAACACCATATATTTT
CDR3 protein: CASSPGLGVEGNTIYF
D gene: -
J gene: TRBJ1-3
clone size: -
V gene: TRBV5-1

CDR3 DNA: TGCAGTGCTTGGGACAGCTCTGGAAACACCATATATTTT
CDR3 protein: CSAWDSSGNTIYF
D gene: TRBD1
J gene: TRBJ1-3
clone size: few
V gene: TRBV20-1

CDR3 DNA: TGCGCCAGCAGCTTGGGATTCTCTGGAAACACCATATATTTT
CDR3 protein: CASSLGFSGNTIYF
D gene: -
J gene: TRBJ1-3
clone size: many
V gene: TRBV5-1

CDR3 DNA: TGTGCCAGCAGCTTAGGAGTAAACGTGGAGCTGTTTTTT
CDR3 protein: CASSLGVNVELFF
D gene: -
J gene: TRBJ2-2
clone size: once
V gene: TRBV7-6

CDR3 DNA: TGTGCCAGCAGCCGACCGGGACCGATTAATGAAAAACTGTTTTTT
CDR3 protein: CASSRPGPINEKLFF
D gene: -
J gene: TRBJ1-4
clone size: -
V gene: TRBV7-9

CDR3 DNA: TGTGCCAGCAGCGTAGAGGGGGAGGGAGGACATCCACAAGAGACCCAGTACTTC
CDR3 protein: CASSVEGEGGHPQETQYF
D gene: -
J gene: TRBJ2-5
clone size: few
V gene: TRBV9

CDR3 DNA: TGCGCCAGCAGTATTAGCGGGGGTGAGCAGTTCTTC
CDR3 protein: CASSISGGEQFF
D gene: TRBD2
J gene: TRBJ2-1
clone size: -
V gene: TRBV10-1

CDR3 DNA: TGTGCCAGCAGCTTCCGGGACCCTCCCACAGATACGCAGTATTTT
CDR3 protein: CASSFRDPPTDTQYF
D gene: -
J gene: TRBJ2-3
clone size: -
V gene: TRBV11-2

CDR3 DNA: TGCAGTGCCAGGGACAGGGCGATTTATTGGGGTGTTTCACCCCTCCACTTT
CDR3 protein: CSARDRAIYWGVSPLHF
D gene: TRBD1
J gene: TRBJ1-6
clone size: -
V gene: TRBV20-1

CDR3 DNA: TGTGCCAGCAGCTTGACAGGGGACATCTACGAGCAGTACTTC
CDR3 protein: CASSLTGDIYEQYF
D gene: TRBD1
J gene: TRBJ2-7
clone size: few
V gene: TRBV7-6